This T cell receptor beta chain derives from a study of blood T cell repertoires in COVID-19. Study context: Some COVID-19 samples were acute and others convalescent; all came from the United States, Italy and Spain. Nucleic acid was either cDNA or gDNA, and it came from T cells, B-cell-depleted T cells, or PBMCs.

Original handling: Amplifying reference gene primers gave estimates of nucleated cell counts. The assay was immunoSEQ multiplex PCR, and TCRdb's table has in-frame clones only and misses some. The D gene and trimming were derived from the DNA, and the V and J assignments and clone size from that table. Counted here are 150,000 or so clones, around four fifths occurring once; the ten biggest clones make up less than 3.5%. This CDR3 has 16 residues. Germline V gene lookup returns CDR1 LGHNA and CDR2 YSLEER. The V end lost 0 bases, the J end lost 3 bases, and 11 bases lay between the germline ends. Sequenced material: peripheral blood. The chain uses TRBV4-3 and TRBJ2-2, with D tentatively TRBD1 (5 bases). This clonotype originated in a woman between 55 and 75 years old with acute or convalescent COVID-19. CDR3 nucleotides: TGCGCCAGCAGCCAAGAAAGGGGTTTTTACACCGGGGAGCTGTTTTTT. This translates into CASSQERGFYTGELFF.